The present TCR beta chain was sequenced within a study of T cell clones after liver transplantation. Study overall: Three of eight recipients were HCV-positive; others had non-autoimmune, non-viral indications. Standard immunosuppression, with no induction, continued until 12-24 months after transplant. Regarding the study as a whole: A larger donor-reactive than third-party decline suggested partial antigen-specific deletion.

CD3+CD4+ and CD3+CD8+ cells were FACS-sorted from thawed unstimulated PBMCs. Some clones are missing from TCRdb's copy, which holds only in-frame ones; the method was immunoSEQ multiplex PCR. The table includes about 20,000 clones, approximately 84% detected once. Points on this clone: What it binds is not known.

The CDR3 contains 17 residues. V was cut by 1 base and J by 1 base, with 14 bases left in between. Germline CDR1 SEHNR, CDR2 FQNEAQ (reference sequence). The rearrangement uses TRBV7-9 and TRBJ1-3, with TRBD1 as a possible D gene (5 bases). The sample was CD8+ T cells from blood, taken approximately 52 months after liver transplant. The sequence came from a human patient who received a liver transplant. Some T cells may be supplied by the graft donor. DNA for the CDR3: TGTGCCAGCAGCTTAGTGGAGGGGTCGAGGTCTGGAAACACCATATATTTT. It encodes CASSLVEGSRSGNTIYF.